The 16 T cell receptor beta chains reported below all come from one sample, sequenced in a study of T cell responses to AZD1222 COVID-19 vaccine. TCRdb's table, derived via immunoSEQ multiplex PCR, lists solely in-frame clones and lacks some. The table shows 90,000 to 150,000 clones, with approximately 90% occurring only once. The sequences come from peripheral blood, collected on day 0 of AZD1222 vaccination. The receptors come from an adult in good health.

CDR3 region: CASSIDFGTGGWETQYF. CDR3 DNA: TGTGCCAGTAGTATAGATTTTGGGACAGGGGGCTGGGAGACCCAGTACTTC. The rearrangement joins TRBV19 to TRBJ2-5, with 12 nucleotides matching TRBD1. This CDR3 spans 17 amino acids. V trimming: 0 bases; J trimming: 5 bases; junction bases outside the gene matches: 7. In germline, CDR1 is LNHDA, CDR2 SQIVND (reference sequence).

The chain couples TRBV5-1 to TRBJ2-7, with TRBD2 matching over 15 bases. The CDR3 sequence is 16 residues long. The germline V gene encodes CDR1 SGHRS and CDR2 YFSETQ. The J segment lost 0 bases and the V segment lost 3 bases, leaving 1 base of the junction unmatched. CDR3 in amino acids: CASSWTSGRASYEQYF. In DNA, the CDR3 is TGCGCCAGCAGCTGGACTAGCGGGAGGGCCTCCTACGAGCAGTACTTC.

A few counts support this clone. The rearrangement uses TRBV4-1 and TRBJ2-7; D gene unclear. The germline V gene encodes CDR1 MGHRA and CDR2 YSYEKL. The CDR3 has 15 amino acids. V lost 1 base and J lost 3, with 13 bases in between. The CDR3 DNA is TGCGCCAGCAGCCAAGTTACAGTTCCAGGCTACGAGCAGTACTTC. Translating gives CASSQVTVPGYEQYF.

This rearrangement joins TRBV6-4 to TRBJ2-5; a possible D gene is TRBD1 (5 bases). The germline V and J ends were trimmed by 5 bases and 0 bases, with 16 bases remaining between them. The CDR3 sequence is 16 residues long. From germline, CDR1 is MRHNA and CDR2 SNTAGT. The CDR3, as DNA: TGTGCCAGCAGTAGGGGAATAAATGGCTACCAAGAGACCCAGTACTTC. As protein: CASSRGINGYQETQYF.

V and J are TRBV15 and TRBJ2-7; D call uncertain. CDR3 length: 15 residues. From germline, CDR1 is LNHNV and CDR2 YYDKDF (reference sequence). The ends were cut back, 0 bases at V and 4 bases at J, with 13 bases in the middle. The CDR3 DNA reads TGTGCCACCAGCAGAGATAACCCCACCGTGTACGAGCAGTACTTC. This encodes CATSRDNPTVYEQYF.

V is TRBV5-1 and J is TRBJ1-1; TRBD1 aligns across 9 bases. The V segment lost 4 bases and the J segment 4 bases; nucleotides outside the gene matches: 11. The CDR3 extends over 16 amino acids. Looked up from germline, CDR1 is SGHRS and CDR2 is YFSETQ. CDR3 DNA sequence: TGCGCCAGCAGCCCCTCAAGGGACAGGGCGGGCACTGAAGCTTTCTTT. The encoded protein is CASSPSRDRAGTEAFF. Full variable domain (outside the CDR3, taken from reference TRBV5-1 and TRBJ1-1): KAGVTQTPRYLIKTRGQQVTLSCSPISGHRSVSWYQQTPGQGLQFLFEYFSETQRNKGNFPGRFSGRQFSNSRSEMNVSTLELGDSALYLCASSPSRDRAGTEAFFGQGTRLTVV.

The V gene is TRBV27, the J gene TRBJ2-7; 9 positions agree with TRBD2. Losses at the gene ends were 2 bases for V and 6 bases for J; bases not matched to a gene: 11. CDR3 length: 16 amino acids. From germline, CDR1 is MNHEY and CDR2 SMNVEV (reference sequence). DNA for the CDR3: TGTGCCAGCAGTTTAGTTGGGGCGGGAGGGCCGCGCGAGCAGTACTTC. Protein: CASSLVGAGGPREQYF.

V is TRBV4-1 and J is TRBJ2-3, with TRBD2 matching over 15 bases. The trim removed 1 base at V and 1 base at J, leaving 9 bases unmatched. This CDR3 has 20 amino acids. Germline V gene data show CDR1 as MGHRA and CDR2 as YSYEKL. CDR3 bases: TGCGCCAGCAGCCAAGCCGGACTAGCGGGAGGGCCAAAGGGCACAGATACGCAGTATTTT. Protein sequence: CASSQAGLAGGPKGTDTQYF.

The chain uses TRBV5-4 and TRBJ1-3; D remains ambiguous. Germline-derived CDR1 and CDR2 are SGHNT and YYREEE (reference sequence). The CDR3 sequence is 15 residues long. Trimming shortened V by 4 bases and J by 4 bases, and 15 bases separated the two germline ends. CDR3 sequence: CASSRDVAVGNTIYF. The CDR3 DNA reads TGTGCCAGCAGCCGGGATGTCGCAGTCGGAAACACCATATATTTT.

The chain recombines TRBV6-6 with TRBJ1-3, with no clear D. The germline gives CDR1 MNHNY, CDR2 SVGAGI (reference sequence). Trimming cost V 5 bases and J 4 bases, with 3 bases left between them. The CDR3 has 11 amino acids. In nucleotides, the CDR3 is TGTGCCAGCAGTCAGGGAAACACCATATATTTT. Its translation is CASSQGNTIYF.

This clone showed up just once. The chain employs TRBV28 and TRBJ2-3, with 11 positions matching TRBD2. Germline CDR1 MDHEN, CDR2 SYDVKM. This CDR3 contains 18 residues. V lost 5 bases, J lost 1 base, and 11 bases stayed unmatched. CDR3 sequence reads: CASSPLIAGGPGTDTQYF. CDR3 bases: TGTGCCAGCAGTCCACTGATAGCGGGAGGGCCGGGCACAGATACGCAGTATTTT.

In regard to this clone: Other DNA sequences in this specimen translate into the identical CDR3. The chain employs TRBV4-2 and TRBJ1-5; tentative D call: TRBD1 (6 bases). Germline V gives CDR1 LGHNA, CDR2 YNFKEQ. The CDR3 is made up of 15 amino acids. V gave up 1 base and J gave up 0 bases, with 7 bases separating them. The DNA of the CDR3 is TGTGCCAGCAGCCAAGGGACAGCTAGCAATCAGCCCCAGCATTTT. Translated: CASSQGTASNQPQHF.

The chain carries TRBV29-1 and TRBJ1-2; 9 positions match TRBD1. This CDR3 has 12 residues. Trimming took 4 bases from V and 7 from J; bases not matched to a gene: 4. Germline V gene sequence: CDR1 SQVTM, CDR2 ANQGSEA. DNA for the CDR3: TGCAGCGTTGGGGGACAGGGTTCTGGCTACACCTTC. This translates into CSVGGQGSGYTF.

In this sample, this clone turned up once. The chain links TRBV5-6 to TRBJ2-5; TRBD1 matches 7 bases. The V gene end was trimmed by 4 bases and the J gene end by 1 base; junction bases not matched to a gene: 13. The CDR3 length is 17 residues. The germline gives CDR1 SGHDT, CDR2 YYEEEE. The CDR3 DNA is TGTGCCAGCAGCCCATGGAGGAGGTGGGACAGCCAAGAGACCCAGTACTTC. It translates to CASSPWRRWDSQETQYF.

J is TRBJ1-6 and V is TRBV3-1 (or the pseudogene TRBV3-2); D gene uncertain. V was pared by 1 base and J by 4 bases, with 8 bases between. In germline, CDR1 is LGHDT, CDR2 YNNKEL (reference sequence). CDR3 length: 15 amino acids. This chain's CDR3 is CASSQVNGYNSPLHF. The CDR3 nucleotides read TGTGCCAGCAGCCAAGTAAACGGGTATAATTCACCCCTCCACTTT.

This clone has only one observation. The chain has TRBV18 and TRBJ1-2, with D unclear. The CDR3 totals 14 residues. Trimming left V 1 base short and J 0 bases short, with 6 bases between. Germline CDR1 KGHSH, CDR2 LQKENI. Here the CDR3 reads CASSPQEANYGYTF. CDR3 in DNA: TGTGCCAGCTCACCACAAGAAGCTAACTATGGCTACACCTTC.